These 20 T cell receptor beta chains were sequenced from one sample in a study of blood T cell repertoires in COVID-19. TCRdb's copy holds only in-frame clones and misses some; the assay was immunoSEQ multiplex PCR. The sample gives approximately 400,000 clones, 91% of which show up once; about 0.9% is in the top ten. The sequenced material came from PBMCs or T cells enriched from blood (not recorded which). The receptors originated from a woman between 40 and 50 years old who had been exposed to COVID-19.

This clone was observed many times. The V gene is TRBV27, the J gene TRBJ1-5; TRBD1 agrees at 9 bases. With 10 bases clipped from V and 5 bases from J, the junction kept 6 bases outside the gene matches. The germline CDR1 and CDR2 sequences are MNHEY and SMNVEV (reference sequence). The CDR3 loop spans 13 amino acids. Here the CDR3 reads CATRDRADQPQHF. CDR3 nucleotide sequence: TGTGCCACCCGGGACAGGGCCGATCAGCCCCAGCATTTT.

This clone was counted only a few times. The rearrangement links TRBV27 to TRBJ2-7, with D possibly TRBD2 on 6 matching bases. Germline V CDR1 and CDR2: MNHEY, SMNVEV (reference sequence). The CDR3 length is 14 residues. V lost 2 bases and J 4 bases, leaving 12 bases between the germline ends. The CDR3 nucleotides are TGTGCCAGCAGTTTAGGGTCCGCGGGGTACGAGCAGTACTTC. As protein: CASSLGSAGYEQYF.

The chain recombines TRBV2 with TRBJ1-4, with 10 bases identical to TRBD1. From germline, CDR1 is SNHLY and CDR2 FYNNEI. This CDR3 is 14 amino acids long. V was clipped by 8 bases and J by 4 bases; unmatched bases: 4. CDR3: CASGRDRGNEKLFF. For the CDR3, the DNA is TGTGCCAGCGGACGGGACAGGGGTAATGAAAAACTGTTTTTT.

This chain connects TRBV7-2 to TRBJ2-1; tentative D call: TRBD2 (5 bases). Per germline, CDR1 SGHTA and CDR2 FQGNSA. The ends were cut back, 2 bases at V and 7 bases at J, with 12 bases in the middle. The CDR3 is 14 residues long. CDR3 protein: CASSLSGVLNEQFF. The CDR3 nucleotides are TGTGCCAGCAGCTTAAGCGGAGTCCTAAATGAGCAGTTCTTC. Drawing the rest from reference TRBV7-2 and TRBJ2-1, the complete variable domain is GAGVSQSPSNKVTEKGKDVELRCDPISGHTALYWYRQSLGQGLEFLIYFQGNSAPDKSGLPSDRFSAERTGGSVSTLTIQRTQQEDSAVYLCASSLSGVLNEQFFGPGTRLTVL.

The chain employs TRBV4-1 and TRBJ2-3; TRBD2 matches at 7 bases. The CDR3 spans 15 residues. The V gene end was trimmed by 4 bases and the J gene end by 2 bases; junction bases not matched to a gene: 6. Germline CDR1 MGHRA, CDR2 YSYEKL. For the CDR3, the DNA is TGCGCCAGCAGCCCCGGGGAGGGGACCACAGATACGCAGTATTTT. Protein: CASSPGEGTTDTQYF.

The chain carries TRBV30 and TRBJ1-1, with a tentative D call TRBD1 (5 bases). The CDR3 is 11 amino acids. V gave up 4 bases and J gave up 4 bases, with 7 bases separating them. Germline V CDR1 and CDR2: GTSNPN, SVGIG (reference sequence). The CDR3 nucleotides are TGTGCCTGGACAGGGCTCACTGAAGCTTTCTTT. It encodes CAWTGLTEAFF.

This chain joins TRBV28 and TRBJ1-6; D call uncertain. This CDR3 is built from 14 residues. Per germline, CDR1 MDHEN and CDR2 SYDVKM. Trimming cost V 10 bases and J 8 bases, with 18 bases left between them. The CDR3 here is CATVPAGRDSPLHF. In DNA, the CDR3 is TGTGCCACCGTCCCAGCGGGTAGGGATTCACCCCTCCACTTT.

The chain employs TRBV5-4 and TRBJ2-1; TRBD1 aligns across 9 bases. The germline gives CDR1 SGHNT, CDR2 YYREEE (reference sequence). The length of the CDR3 is 15 residues. V lost 3 bases to trimming and J lost 8 bases; unmatched junction nucleotides: 9. CDR3 in amino acids: CASSSGQGILHEQFF. The CDR3 DNA reads as TGTGCCAGCAGCTCCGGACAGGGGATTTTACATGAGCAGTTCTTC.

This clone was seen once. J is TRBJ1-1 and V is TRBV3-1 (or the pseudogene TRBV3-2); D may be TRBD1 (5 bases). This CDR3 spans 14 amino acids. V was pared by 0 bases and J by 6 bases, with 11 bases between. Germline-derived CDR1 and CDR2 are LGHDT and YNNKEL (reference sequence). CDR3 nucleotide sequence: TGTGCCAGCAGCCAAGATTTCAGGGCGGCTGAAGCTTTCTTT. Translating gives CASSQDFRAAEAFF.

V is TRBV5-4 and J is TRBJ1-1; unclear D gene. V shed 2 bases and J shed 1 base, with 3 bases lying between them. The CDR3 spans 12 residues. The germline gives CDR1 SGHNT, CDR2 YYREEE (reference sequence). The CDR3 loop is CASSFRNTEAFF. DNA for the CDR3: TGTGCCAGCAGCTTCAGGAACACTGAAGCTTTCTTT. Full variable domain (rest looked up from reference TRBV5-4 and TRBJ1-1): ETGVTQSPTHLIKTRGQQVTLRCSSQSGHNTVSWYQQALGQGPQFIFQYYREEENGRGNFPPRFSGLQFPNYSSELNVNALELDDSALYLCASSFRNTEAFFGQGTRLTVV.

This clone was recorded a few times. The chain uses TRBV7-2 and TRBJ2-7; 7 bases line up with TRBD2. The germline CDR1 and CDR2 sequences are SGHTA and FQGNSA. Losses at the gene ends were 1 base for V and 7 bases for J; bases not matched to a gene: 7. The CDR3 contains 14 residues. The CDR3 DNA reads as TGTGCCAGCAGCTTAGGTCTAGCGGTCCCGGAGCAGTACTTC. Its protein product is CASSLGLAVPEQYF.

The chain uses TRBV7-2 and TRBJ2-5; 16 bases fit TRBD2. The germline V gene encodes CDR1 SGHTA and CDR2 FQGNSA. Trimming at V came to 0 bases and at J to 4 bases, leaving 8 bases not matched to a gene. The CDR3 contains 19 residues. This CDR3 is CASSLAGTSGRAEVETQYF. DNA for the CDR3: TGTGCCAGCAGCTTAGCAGGGACTAGCGGGAGGGCCGAGGTAGAGACCCAGTACTTC.

This clone was seen only once. The genes are TRBV4-3 and TRBJ1-6; 7 nucleotides align to TRBD1. The germline V gene encodes CDR1 LGHNA and CDR2 YSLEER. Trimming cost V 1 base and J 7 bases; bases outside gene matches: 7. The CDR3 contains 16 residues. This CDR3 is CASSQGTGQPNSPLHF. CDR3 in DNA: TGCGCCAGCAGCCAAGGGACAGGCCAGCCAAATTCACCCCTCCACTTT.

The J gene is TRBJ2-7, the V gene TRBV19, with D perhaps TRBD1 (5 bases). The CDR3 totals 13 residues. Looked up from germline, CDR1 is LNHDA and CDR2 is SQIVND (reference sequence). Trimming removed 4 bases from V and 4 bases from J, with 11 bases in between. The CDR3 nucleotides are TGTGCCAGTAGTAGTAACCAGGGATACGAGCAGTACTTC. Its protein is CASSSNQGYEQYF.

The chain recombines TRBV7-3 with TRBJ1-1, with a tentative D call TRBD1 (5 bases). V lost 0 bases and J lost 1, with 9 bases in between. CDR1 SGHTA and CDR2 FQGTGA come from the germline V gene. CDR3 size: 15 residues. CDR3 nucleotide sequence: TGTGCCAGCAGCTTAACAGGAGGGGCGAACACTGAAGCTTTCTTT. It specifies CASSLTGGANTEAFF.

This sequence joins TRBV28 and TRBJ1-6, with TRBD1 identical over 7 bases. The trim removed 2 bases at V and 10 bases at J, leaving 8 bases unmatched. The CDR3 consists of 15 residues. CDR1 is MDHEN and CDR2 is SYDVKM in the germline V gene. The CDR3: CASSLGGQRISPLHF. CDR3 DNA: TGTGCCAGCAGTTTAGGGGGACAGCGGATCTCACCCCTCCACTTT. The full variable domain, with the rest looked up from reference TRBV28 and TRBJ1-6, is DVKVTQSSRYLVKRTGEKVFLECVQDMDHENMFWYRQDPGLGLRLIYFSYDVKMKEKGDIPEGYSVSREKKERFSLILESASTNQTSMYLCASSLGGQRISPLHFGNGTRLTVT.

The V and J genes are TRBV7-9 and TRBJ1-2, with 9 bases identical to TRBD1. CDR3 length: 13 amino acids. Germline V gene sequence: CDR1 SEHNR, CDR2 FQNEAQ (reference sequence). The J segment lost 6 bases and the V segment lost 6 bases, leaving 5 bases of the junction unmatched. DNA of the CDR3: TGTGCCAGCAGTACAGGGGGCGCGGATGGCTACACCTTC. Translated, it gives CASSTGGADGYTF. The whole variable domain, filled in from reference TRBV7-9 and TRBJ1-2, reads DTGVSQNPRHKITKRGQNVTFRCDPISEHNRLYWYRQTLGQGPEFLTYFQNEAQLEKSRLLSDRFSAERPKGSFSTLEIQRTEQGDSAMYLCASSTGGADGYTFGSGTRLTVV.

This sequence joins TRBV29-1 and TRBJ1-4, with D perhaps TRBD1 (5 bases). From germline, CDR1 is SQVTM and CDR2 ANQGSEA. This CDR3 is built from 14 residues. Deletions cut 5 bases from V and 3 bases from J, with 13 bases between. As DNA, the CDR3 is TGCAGCGTTTCCAACACAGGAGCTAATGAAAAACTGTTTTTT. Residues: CSVSNTGANEKLFF.

The chain carries TRBV6-2 or TRBV6-3 and TRBJ1-5; TRBD1 matches at 9 bases. The CDR3 totals 15 residues. Germline V gene data show CDR1 as MNHEY and CDR2 as SVGEGT. V dropped 5 bases and J dropped 1; count of bases not matched to a gene: 3. The CDR3 DNA reads as TGTGCCAGCAGTCAACAGGGGGCGAGCAATCAGCCCCAGCATTTT. Its protein product is CASSQQGASNQPQHF.

The chain carries TRBV19 and TRBJ1-1, with TRBD1 identical over 9 bases. The CDR3 runs 19 residues. The junction had 14 bases not matched to a gene; V was cut back by 3 bases and J by 0 bases. Looked up from germline, CDR1 is LNHDA and CDR2 is SQIVND (reference sequence). CDR3 region: CASSIRTKGQGFMNTEAFF. The CDR3 coding sequence is TGTGCCAGTAGTATCCGTACCAAGGGACAGGGATTTATGAACACTGAAGCTTTCTTT. Filled out from reference TRBV19 and TRBJ1-1, the complete variable domain reads DGGITQSPKYLFRKEGQNVTLSCEQNLNHDAMYWYRQDPGQGLRLIYYSQIVNDFQKGDIAEGYSVSREKKESFPLTVTSAQKNPTAFYLCASSIRTKGQGFMNTEAFFGQGTRLTVV.